This TCR beta chain comes out of a study of blood T cell repertoires in COVID-19 (dated by TCRdb to about 2020). At the level of the whole study: Collaborator samples came from the United States, Italy and Spain and covered acute and convalescent phases of COVID-19. Deeply sampled blood TCRbeta repertoires from subjects exposed to, actively infected with, or recovered from COVID-19 were included in the dataset. Where available, HLA class I and class II types were obtained from metadata supplied by the sample provider rather than from assay-based typing. Samples came from the ongoing ImmuneRACE study (first 160 participants) plus 1,254 subjects from 6 global collaborators. The material from the prospective study consisted of cDNA or gDNA derived from T cells, B-cell-depleted T cells, or PBMCs. A freely available public database, intended as a resource for researchers studying the immune response to SARS-CoV-2, is where the repertoires were released. Sample metadata almost always included a de-identified subject ID, COVID-19 status, age in years and sex. Overall results and qualifications from the work: How much clinical and demographic metadata was included differed by source and by participant, and the metadata was provided uncurated.

TCRbeta CDR3 regions were amplified from genomic DNA by means of the immunoSEQ Assay, a bias-controlled multiplex PCR. The original methods were these. The number of nucleated cells in each sample was estimated from the amplification of reference gene primers within the assay. To quantify the absolute abundance of each unique TCRbeta CDR3 rearrangement, sequence reads were collapsed and filtered. Productive Simpson clonality was computed per sample as the square root of Simpson's diversity index over productive rearrangements. Entries here come from immuneACCESS through TCRdb and include only in-frame sequences with V and J called. Some clones fail to appear in such tables; in the studies checked, an unresolved V gene covers under half of the shortfall, and the cause of the remainder is unknown. That table is the source of V, J and clone size, and D and trimming were worked out from the DNA. In this sample the table shows about 220,000 clones, 60% to 85% of which occur a single time. Roughly 6.7% of the sample is held by the ten biggest clonotypes.

This clone was observed a few times. There is no known antigen for this receptor. Per-base qualities were not stored, and no clone one base away is much larger. Each collaborating institution followed its own protocols to collect whole blood in K2EDTA tubes. For TCRbeta analysis, collaborator samples were shipped as frozen whole blood, as isolated PBMCs, or as DNA extracted from either sample type. Specimen: peripheral blood. This clonotype was obtained from a woman between 70 and 85 years old with acute or convalescent COVID-19.

The CDR3: CASSIPTRGPLGEKLFF. The base sequence is TGTGCCAGTAGTATACCCACAAGGGGGCCCCTCGGAGAAAAACTGTTTTTT. This receptor chain uses TRBV19 and TRBJ1-4, and TRBD1 matches 7 of the central bases. Taken from the germline V gene (reference sequence), the CDR1 and CDR2 loops are LNHDA and SQIVND. From its cysteine to its phenylalanine, the CDR3 spans 17 amino acids. The read is trimmed to its CDR3 DNA, 51 bases read in frame from base 1. V loses 2 bases at its end and J loses 8 bases; junction bases beyond the gene matches: 14.